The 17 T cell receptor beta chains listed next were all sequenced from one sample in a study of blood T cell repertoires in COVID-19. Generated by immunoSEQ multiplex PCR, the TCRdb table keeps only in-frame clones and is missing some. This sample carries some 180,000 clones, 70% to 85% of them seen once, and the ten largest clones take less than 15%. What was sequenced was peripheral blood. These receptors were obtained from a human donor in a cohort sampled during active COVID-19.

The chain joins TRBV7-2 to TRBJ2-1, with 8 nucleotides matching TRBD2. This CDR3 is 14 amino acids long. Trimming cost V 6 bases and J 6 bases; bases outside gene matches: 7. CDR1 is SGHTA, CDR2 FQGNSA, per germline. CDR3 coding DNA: TGTGCCAGCAGAACGGGACTAGGGGCCAATGAGCAGTTCTTC. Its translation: CASRTGLGANEQFF. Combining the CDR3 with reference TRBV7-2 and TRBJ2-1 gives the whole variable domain GAGVSQSPSNKVTEKGKDVELRCDPISGHTALYWYRQSLGQGLEFLIYFQGNSAPDKSGLPSDRFSAERTGGSVSTLTIQRTQQEDSAVYLCASRTGLGANEQFFGPGTRLTVL.

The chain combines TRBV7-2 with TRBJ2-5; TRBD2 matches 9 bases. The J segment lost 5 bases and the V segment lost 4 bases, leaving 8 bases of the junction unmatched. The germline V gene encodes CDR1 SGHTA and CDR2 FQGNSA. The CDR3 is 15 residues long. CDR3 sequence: CASSSLAAGGETQYF. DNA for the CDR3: TGTGCCAGCAGCTCCCTGGCGGCGGGGGGGGAGACCCAGTACTTC.

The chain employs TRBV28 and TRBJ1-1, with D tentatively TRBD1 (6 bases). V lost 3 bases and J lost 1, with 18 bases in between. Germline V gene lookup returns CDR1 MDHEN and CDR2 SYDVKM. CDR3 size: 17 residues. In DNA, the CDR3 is TGTGCCAGCAGTTTTGGGTCCAGGGGTCGAAAGAACACTGAAGCTTTCTTT. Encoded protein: CASSFGSRGRKNTEAFF.

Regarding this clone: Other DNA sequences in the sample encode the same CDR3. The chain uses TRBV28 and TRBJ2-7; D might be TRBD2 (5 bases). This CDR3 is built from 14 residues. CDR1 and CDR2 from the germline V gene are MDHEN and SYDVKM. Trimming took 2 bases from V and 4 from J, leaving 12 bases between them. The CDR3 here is CASSLLAGRYEQYF. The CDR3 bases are TGTGCCAGCAGTTTACTGGCGGGTAGGTACGAGCAGTACTTC.

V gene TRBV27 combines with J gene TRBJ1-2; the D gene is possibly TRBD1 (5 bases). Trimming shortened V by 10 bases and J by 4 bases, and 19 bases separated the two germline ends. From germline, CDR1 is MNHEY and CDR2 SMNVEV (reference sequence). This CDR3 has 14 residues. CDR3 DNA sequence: TGTGCCACACTTGGGAGGGGCCACTCCTATGGCTACACCTTC. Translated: CATLGRGHSYGYTF.

This CDR3 is CASSLVQGYMSPLHF. In nucleotides, the CDR3 is TGTGCCAGCAGCTTGGTACAGGGGTATATGTCACCCCTCCACTTT. The chain carries TRBV5-5 and TRBJ1-6, with 7 bases fitting TRBD1. V was pared by 0 bases and J by 10 bases, with 7 bases of the junction left unmatched. The germline CDR1 and CDR2 sequences are SGHKS and YYEKEE (reference sequence). The CDR3 is 15 residues long.

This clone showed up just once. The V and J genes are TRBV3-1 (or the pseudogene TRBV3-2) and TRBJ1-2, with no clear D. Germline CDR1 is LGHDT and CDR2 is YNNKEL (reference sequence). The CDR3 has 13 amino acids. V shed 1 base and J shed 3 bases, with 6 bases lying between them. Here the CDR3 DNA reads TGTGCCAGCAGCCAAGGGAGGGACTATGGCTACACCTTC. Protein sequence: CASSQGRDYGYTF.

CDR3 loop: CASSHGTGLVTDTQYF. Written as DNA, the CDR3 is TGTGCCAGCAGCCATGGGACAGGGTTAGTCACGGATACGCAGTATTTT. This sequence joins TRBV11-1 and TRBJ2-3; TRBD1 matches 9 bases. Germline V gene lookup returns CDR1 SGHAT and CDR2 FQDESV (reference sequence). The trim removed 5 bases at V and 6 bases at J, leaving 12 bases unmatched. There are 16 residues in the CDR3.

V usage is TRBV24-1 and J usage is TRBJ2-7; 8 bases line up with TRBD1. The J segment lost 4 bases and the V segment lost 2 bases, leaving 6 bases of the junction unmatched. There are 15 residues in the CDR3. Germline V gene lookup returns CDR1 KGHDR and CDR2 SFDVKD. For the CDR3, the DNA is TGTGCCACCAGTGATTCACGGACAGGGAAGTACGAGCAGTACTTC. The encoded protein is CATSDSRTGKYEQYF.

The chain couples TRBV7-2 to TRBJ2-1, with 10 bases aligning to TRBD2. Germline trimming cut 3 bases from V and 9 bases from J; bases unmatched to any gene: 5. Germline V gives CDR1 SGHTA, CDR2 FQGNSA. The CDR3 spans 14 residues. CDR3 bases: TGTGCCAGCAGCTTTTCTAGCGGGAGTACTGAGCAGTTCTTC. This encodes CASSFSSGSTEQFF.

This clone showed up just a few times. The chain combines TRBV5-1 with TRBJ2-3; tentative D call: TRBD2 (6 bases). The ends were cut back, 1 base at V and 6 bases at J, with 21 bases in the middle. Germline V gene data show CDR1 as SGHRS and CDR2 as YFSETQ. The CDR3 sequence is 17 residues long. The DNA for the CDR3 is TGCGCCAGCAGCTTGAACCCTGGGGCGGGAAGTGGGGATACGCAGTATTTT. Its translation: CASSLNPGAGSGDTQYF.

CDR3 in amino acids: CAWSRLAGVTSYEQYF. The DNA for the CDR3 is TGTGCCTGGAGTCGTCTAGCGGGAGTCACCTCCTACGAGCAGTACTTC. The rearrangement joins TRBV30 to TRBJ2-7; TRBD2 agrees at 10 bases. The CDR3 contains 16 residues. Germline lookup yields CDR1 GTSNPN and CDR2 SVGIG (reference sequence). With V trimmed by 2 bases and J by 0 bases, 7 bases remained unmatched.

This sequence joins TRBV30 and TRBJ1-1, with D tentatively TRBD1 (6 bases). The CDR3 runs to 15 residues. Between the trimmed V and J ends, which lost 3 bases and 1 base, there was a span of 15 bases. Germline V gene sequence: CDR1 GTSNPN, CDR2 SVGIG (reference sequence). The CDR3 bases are TGTGCCTGGAGGGGAAAAGGACAGAGGAACACTGAAGCTTTCTTT. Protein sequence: CAWRGKGQRNTEAFF. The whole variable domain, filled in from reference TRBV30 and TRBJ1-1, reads SQTIHQWPATLVQPVGSPLSLECTVEGTSNPNLYWYRQAAGRGLQLLFYSVGIGQISSEVPQNLSASRPQDRQFILSSKKLLLSDSGFYLCAWRGKGQRNTEAFFGQGTRLTVV.

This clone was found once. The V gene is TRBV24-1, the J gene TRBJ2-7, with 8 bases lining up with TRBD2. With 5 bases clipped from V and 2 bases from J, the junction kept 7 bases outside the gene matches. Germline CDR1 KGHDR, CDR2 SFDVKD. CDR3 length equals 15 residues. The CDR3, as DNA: TGTGCCACCAGTGGCTTTAGCGGGACCACCTACGAGCAGTACTTC. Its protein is CATSGFSGTTYEQYF.

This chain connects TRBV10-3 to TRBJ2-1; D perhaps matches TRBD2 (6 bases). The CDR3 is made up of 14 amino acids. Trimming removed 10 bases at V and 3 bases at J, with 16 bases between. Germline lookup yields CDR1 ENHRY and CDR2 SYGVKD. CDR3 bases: TGTGCCACTGAGGCCCCTAGCGACTACAATGAGCAGTTCTTC. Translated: CATEAPSDYNEQFF.

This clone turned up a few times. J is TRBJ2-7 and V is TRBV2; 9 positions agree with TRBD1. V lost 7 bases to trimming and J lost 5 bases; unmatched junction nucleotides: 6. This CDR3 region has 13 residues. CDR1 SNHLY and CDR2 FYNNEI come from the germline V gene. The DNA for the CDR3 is TGTGCCAGCATGGGACAGGGTTTCCACGAGCAGTACTTC. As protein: CASMGQGFHEQYF.

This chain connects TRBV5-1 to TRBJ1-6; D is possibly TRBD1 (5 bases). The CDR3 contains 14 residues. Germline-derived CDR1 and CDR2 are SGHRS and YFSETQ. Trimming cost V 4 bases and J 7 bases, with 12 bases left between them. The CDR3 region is CASSLTVANSPLHF. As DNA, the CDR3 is TGCGCCAGCAGCCTGACAGTGGCGAATTCACCCCTCCACTTT.